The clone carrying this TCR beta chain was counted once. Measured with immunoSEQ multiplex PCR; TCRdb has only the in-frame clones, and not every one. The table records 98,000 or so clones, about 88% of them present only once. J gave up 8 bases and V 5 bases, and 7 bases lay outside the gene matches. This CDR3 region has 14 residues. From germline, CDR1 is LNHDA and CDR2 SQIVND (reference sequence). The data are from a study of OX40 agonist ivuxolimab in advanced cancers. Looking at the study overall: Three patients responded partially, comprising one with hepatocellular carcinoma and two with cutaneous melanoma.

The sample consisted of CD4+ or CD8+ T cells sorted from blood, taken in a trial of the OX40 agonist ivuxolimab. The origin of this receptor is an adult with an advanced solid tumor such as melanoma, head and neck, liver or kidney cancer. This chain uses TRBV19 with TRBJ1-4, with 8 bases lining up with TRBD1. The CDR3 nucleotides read TGTGCCAGTAGTCGGGACAGGAGAGGGGAAAAACTGTTTTTT. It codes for CASSRDRRGEKLFF.